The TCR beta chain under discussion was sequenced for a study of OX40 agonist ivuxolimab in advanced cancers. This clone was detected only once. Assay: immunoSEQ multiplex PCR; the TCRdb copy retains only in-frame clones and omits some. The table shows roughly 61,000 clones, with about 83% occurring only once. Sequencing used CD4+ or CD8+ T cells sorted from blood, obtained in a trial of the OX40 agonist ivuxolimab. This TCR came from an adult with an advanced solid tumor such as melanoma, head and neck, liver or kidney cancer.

The CDR3 loop reads CASSQEGGAGETQYF. Written as DNA, the CDR3 is TGTGCCAGCAGCCAAGAAGGAGGGGCGGGAGAGACCCAGTACTTC. The chain couples TRBV4-2 to TRBJ2-5; TRBD2 is a possible D gene (6 bases). The CDR3 has 15 amino acids. The germline V and J ends were trimmed by 0 bases and 4 bases, with 12 bases remaining between them. Germline V gene sequence: CDR1 LGHNA, CDR2 YNFKEQ.